The 15 T cell receptor beta chains below come from one sample, sequenced in a study of beta chain features in type 1 diabetes. Study conclusions and caveats: Among patients with Type 1 diabetes, TCRB CDR3s were moderately but significantly shorter in every one of the four CD4+ subsets.

No antigen has been assigned to these receptors. Every isolated RNA sample was fully reverse transcribed, so sequencing captured expressed TCRB transcripts. Only in-frame clones appear in the TCRdb table, and some are missing; sequencing was by immunoSEQ multiplex PCR. The sample carries hundreds of thousands of clones, 13% recorded once. The material sequenced was naive CD4+ T cells from blood. The receptors were gathered from a young man with type 1 diabetes.

This clone was found a few times. The genes are TRBV6-1 and TRBJ1-2, with D maybe TRBD1 (5 bases). The CDR3 is 13 residues long. Trimming took off 0 bases at V and 5 bases at J, with 7 bases between the two ends. Per the germline V gene, CDR1 is MNHNS and CDR2 is SASEGT. CDR3 sequence reads: CASSEADSYGYTF. In nucleotides, the CDR3 is TGTGCCAGCAGTGAAGCCGACAGTTATGGCTACACCTTC.

This clone was recorded a few times. At the DNA level, this CDR3 is encoded by other sequences in the same sample as well. The chain is built from TRBV29-1 and TRBJ2-3; TRBD1 is a possible D gene (5 bases). Between the trimmed V and J ends, which lost 2 bases and 5 bases, there was a span of 11 bases. Germline loops: CDR1 SQVTM, CDR2 ANQGSEA. The length of the CDR3 is 13 residues. The CDR3 coding sequence is TGCAGCGTTGAATGGGGTAGGGGAGATACGCAGTATTTT. Translation: CSVEWGRGDTQYF.

This clone has a single count. J is TRBJ1-4 and V is TRBV5-1; TRBD1 might be the D (6 bases). V lost 4 bases and J 8 bases, leaving 15 bases between the germline ends. CDR1 and CDR2 from the germline V gene are SGHRS and YFSETQ. The CDR3 loop spans 14 amino acids. Here the CDR3 reads CASSPHGGEEKLFF. CDR3 DNA sequence: TGCGCCAGCAGCCCCCACGGGGGCGAGGAAAAACTGTTTTTT. The full variable domain, rest sourced from reference TRBV5-1 and TRBJ1-4, is KAGVTQTPRYLIKTRGQQVTLSCSPISGHRSVSWYQQTPGQGLQFLFEYFSETQRNKGNFPGRFSGRQFSNSRSEMNVSTLELGDSALYLCASSPHGGEEKLFFGSGTQLSVL.

The rearrangement links TRBV29-1 to TRBJ2-5; D is possibly TRBD2 (5 bases). The CDR3 loop spans 13 amino acids. Trimming cost V 1 base and J 4 bases, with 10 bases left between them. Germline V gives CDR1 SQVTM, CDR2 ANQGSEA. CDR3 protein: CSVEASEGETQYF. Here the CDR3 DNA reads TGCAGCGTTGAAGCATCTGAGGGAGAGACCCAGTACTTC.

This clone has just a few counts. The gene calls are TRBV30 and TRBJ1-1; D is undetermined. Trimming shortened V by 0 bases and J by 11 bases, and 10 bases separated the two germline ends. Germline CDR1 GTSNPN, CDR2 SVGIG (reference sequence). This CDR3 is built from 11 residues. CDR3 sequence (DNA): TGTGCCTGGAGTGTACTCGGGGTGGCTTTCTTT. This translates into CAWSVLGVAFF.

V and J are TRBV29-1 and TRBJ2-7; TRBD1 matches at 10 bases. The CDR3 covers 13 residues. J was trimmed by 3 bases and V by 6 bases; bases with no gene match: 5. CDR1 is SQVTM and CDR2 is ANQGSEA in the germline V gene. CDR3 amino acids: CSVDGQGGYEQYF. The CDR3 region has the DNA TGCAGCGTGGACGGACAGGGGGGCTACGAGCAGTACTTC.

The chain couples TRBV5-4 to TRBJ2-2; D not certain. This CDR3 has 14 residues. CDR1 and CDR2 (germline): SGHNT, YYREEE (reference sequence). Trimming left V 4 bases short and J 4 bases short, with 11 bases between. For the CDR3, the DNA is TGTGCCAGCAGCCCCAACACTTTCACCGGGGAGCTGTTTTTT. Amino acid sequence: CASSPNTFTGELFF.

This clone appeared a few times. The rearrangement links TRBV28 to TRBJ1-1; D unclear. The CDR3 is made up of 14 amino acids. From germline, CDR1 is MDHEN and CDR2 SYDVKM. With 1 base removed from V and 5 bases from J, the gap between germline ends came to 11 bases. CDR3 amino acids: CASSLLPGRTEAFF. CDR3 nucleotide sequence: TGTGCCAGCAGTTTATTACCTGGCCGGACTGAAGCTTTCTTT.

This clone was seen a few times. The V call is TRBV30, the J call TRBJ2-1; 8 bases are shared with TRBD2. The germline V gene encodes CDR1 GTSNPN and CDR2 SVGIG (reference sequence). V lost 3 bases to trimming and J lost 6 bases; unmatched junction nucleotides: 4. The CDR3 consists of 13 residues. The CDR3 here is CAWRLAGVNEQFF. In nucleotides, the CDR3 is TGTGCCTGGAGGCTAGCGGGTGTCAATGAGCAGTTCTTC. Full variable domain (rest looked up from reference TRBV30 and TRBJ2-1): SQTIHQWPATLVQPVGSPLSLECTVEGTSNPNLYWYRQAAGRGLQLLFYSVGIGQISSEVPQNLSASRPQDRQFILSSKKLLLSDSGFYLCAWRLAGVNEQFFGPGTRLTVL.

This clone turned up a few times. The chain employs TRBV29-1 and TRBJ2-3; TRBD2 agrees at 9 bases. The germline V gene encodes CDR1 SQVTM and CDR2 ANQGSEA. V lost 4 bases and J lost 1; bases outside the gene matches: 9. This CDR3 region has 16 residues. The CDR3 nucleotides are TGCAGCGTTGTAATAGCGGGGGACCAGGGCACAGATACGCAGTATTTT. Translation: CSVVIAGDQGTDTQYF.

As to this clone: This CDR3 is also generated by other DNA sequences in the sample. The rearrangement joins TRBV18 to TRBJ1-2; D call uncertain. CDR1 and CDR2 from the germline V gene are KGHSH and LQKENI. The CDR3 is made up of 13 amino acids. Trimming shortened V by 2 bases and J by 2 bases, and 6 bases separated the two germline ends. The CDR3 sequence is CASSPGGNYGYTF. The CDR3 DNA reads TGTGCCAGCTCACCAGGAGGGAACTATGGCTACACCTTC.

V and J are TRBV7-2 and TRBJ1-4; maybe TRBD1 (5 bases). The CDR3 runs 14 residues. The V gene's germline CDR1 is SGHTA and CDR2 FQGNSA. Trimming shortened V by 5 bases and J by 0 bases, and 7 bases separated the two germline ends. The CDR3 region has the DNA TGTGCCAGCAGCCCCAGGGCAACTAATGAAAAACTGTTTTTT. It encodes CASSPRATNEKLFF.

This clone occurred a few times. The chain is built from TRBV28 and TRBJ1-5, with D perhaps TRBD1 (6 bases). V lost 10 bases and J 7 bases, leaving 14 bases between the germline ends. The germline gives CDR1 MDHEN, CDR2 SYDVKM. CDR3 length: 12 amino acids. CDR3 in amino acids: CAITRGFQPQHF. In DNA form, the CDR3 reads TGTGCCATCACCAGGGGCTTCCAGCCCCAGCATTTT.

In this sample, this clone turned up a few times. The V and J genes are TRBV6-6 and TRBJ1-2; 7 bases are a match to TRBD1. V shed 5 bases and J 2 bases; nucleotides not matched to a gene: 11. The CDR3 runs 16 residues. In germline, CDR1 is MNHNY, CDR2 SVGAGI (reference sequence). CDR3 in amino acids: CASSPRNRGGNYGYTF. Here the CDR3 DNA reads TGTGCCAGCAGTCCTAGGAACAGGGGAGGAAACTATGGCTACACCTTC.

This clone was counted only a few times. Other DNA sequences from this sample encode an identical CDR3 as well. The genes are TRBV5-1 and TRBJ2-3; no definite D call. Per the germline V gene, CDR1 is SGHRS and CDR2 is YFSETQ. This CDR3 region has 12 residues. Trimming took off 0 bases at V and 6 bases at J, with 5 bases between the two ends. CDR3 coding DNA: TGCGCCAGCAGCTTGGAAGCTGATACGCAGTATTTT. It specifies CASSLEADTQYF.